One and the same sample provided the 15 T cell receptor beta chains below, sequenced in a study of blood T cell repertoires in COVID-19. Libraries were prepared by immunoSEQ multiplex PCR; TCRdb keeps only in-frame clonotypes and omits some of them. In the table there are some 65,000 clones, roughly 92% of which are singletons. Material for sequencing was peripheral blood. The receptor source for this set is a man in his 70s with active COVID-19.

This chain uses TRBV20-1 with TRBJ2-7; TRBD2 is a possible D gene (6 bases). This CDR3 region has 11 residues. Between the trimmed V and J ends, which lost 5 bases and 4 bases, there was a span of 9 bases. CDR1 and CDR2 from the germline V gene are DFQATT and SNEGSKA (reference sequence). The CDR3 spells CSALSGYEQYF. The CDR3 coding sequence is TGCAGTGCTCTCAGCGGGTACGAGCAGTACTTC.

The chain employs TRBV6-6 and TRBJ2-1; 12 bases are a match to TRBD2. V gave up 5 bases and J gave up 7 bases; unmatched junction bases: 6. CDR1 and CDR2 from the germline V gene are MNHNY and SVGAGI (reference sequence). This CDR3 has 15 residues. DNA for the CDR3: TGTGCCAGCAGTCAGCTAGCGGGGGGGCTGAATGAGCAGTTCTTC. Encoded protein: CASSQLAGGLNEQFF.

The chain joins TRBV6-5 to TRBJ2-2; a possible D gene is TRBD1 (5 bases). Trimming removed 6 bases from V and 0 bases from J, with 8 bases in between. CDR3 length equals 14 residues. Germline loops: CDR1 MNHEY, CDR2 SVGAGI. Here the CDR3 DNA reads TGTGCCAGCAGGAGGACACCGAACACCGGGGAGCTGTTTTTT. Residues: CASRRTPNTGELFF.

CDR3 protein: CASSPETGENYNEQFF. The CDR3 region has the DNA TGTGCCAGCAGCCCAGAGACAGGGGAAAACTACAATGAGCAGTTCTTC. The V call is TRBV11-3, the J call TRBJ2-1, with 8 bases identical to TRBD1. This CDR3 region has 16 residues. J gave up 3 bases and V 5 bases, and 9 bases lay outside the gene matches. Germline assignment: CDR1 SGHNT and CDR2 YENEEA.

The V gene is TRBV19, the J gene TRBJ1-5, with 7 bases that match TRBD1. Germline V lookup: CDR1 LNHDA, CDR2 SQIVND (reference sequence). The CDR3 loop spans 14 amino acids. V dropped 10 bases and J dropped 6; count of bases not matched to a gene: 12. CDR3 in amino acids: CATTQGWTGQPQHF. CDR3 nucleotide sequence: TGTGCCACAACACAGGGGTGGACGGGTCAGCCCCAGCATTTT.

The rearrangement links TRBV20-1 to TRBJ1-1, with D unclear. CDR1 is DFQATT and CDR2 is SNEGSKA in the germline V gene (reference sequence). The CDR3 consists of 13 residues. V lost 3 bases and J lost 3, with 11 bases in between. The chain's CDR3 is CSASDGRDTEAFF. The CDR3 region has the DNA TGCAGTGCTAGTGACGGGAGGGACACTGAAGCTTTCTTT.

V gene TRBV7-9 combines with J gene TRBJ1-1; 9 positions agree with TRBD1. Per the germline V gene, CDR1 is SEHNR and CDR2 is FQNEAQ (reference sequence). With V trimmed by 4 bases and J by 2 bases, 5 bases remained unmatched. CDR3 length equals 15 residues. The CDR3, as DNA: TGTGCCAGCAGCTCATACAGGGGGCCAAACACTGAAGCTTTCTTT. Its protein product is CASSSYRGPNTEAFF.

V is TRBV7-2 and J is TRBJ2-5, with 11 bases aligning to TRBD2. Germline V gene data show CDR1 as SGHTA and CDR2 as FQGNSA. The V segment lost 1 base and the J segment 5 bases; nucleotides outside the gene matches: 3. The CDR3 loop spans 15 amino acids. Here the CDR3 DNA reads TGTGCCAGCAGCTTAGTAGCGGGGGGGCGGGAGACCCAGTACTTC. This codes for CASSLVAGGRETQYF.

The V call is TRBV19, the J call TRBJ1-2; D is ambiguous. The V gene's germline CDR1 is LNHDA and CDR2 SQIVND (reference sequence). V dropped 4 bases and J dropped 8 bases, with 8 bases sitting between them. CDR3 length: 11 residues. For the CDR3, the DNA is TGTGCCAGTAGTACCTCGGGAGGCTACACCTTC. Protein sequence: CASSTSGGYTF.

The chain combines TRBV6-1 with TRBJ2-7; no clear D. V lost 2 bases, J lost 2 bases, and 10 bases lay in between. The germline CDR1 and CDR2 sequences are MNHNS and SASEGT. This CDR3 contains 14 residues. In DNA form, the CDR3 reads TGTGCCAGCAGTGAATGGGCAGTGCCCTACGAGCAGTACGTC. The encoded protein is CASSEWAVPYEQYV.

This clone was detected only a few times. The chain has TRBV5-4 and TRBJ2-7, with D maybe TRBD1 (5 bases). The V end was cut by 2 bases, the J end by 5 bases, with 14 bases between. The CDR3 is 14 amino acids. Germline V CDR1 and CDR2: SGHNT, YYREEE (reference sequence). CDR3: CASSLGQGIDEQYV. The CDR3 DNA reads as TGTGCCAGCAGCTTAGGACAAGGAATAGACGAGCAGTACGTC.

The V gene is TRBV7-2, the J gene TRBJ1-4; 8 bases line up with TRBD1. Germline lookup yields CDR1 SGHTA and CDR2 FQGNSA. Trimming at V came to 5 bases and at J to 3 bases, leaving 5 bases not matched to a gene. This CDR3 has 15 amino acids. As DNA, the CDR3 is TGTGCCAGCAGCGAGCAGGGGGCACCTAATGAAAAACTGTTTTTT. This sequence encodes CASSEQGAPNEKLFF.

The chain combines TRBV6-5 with TRBJ1-2; no firm D call. Germline CDR1 and CDR2: MNHEY and SVGAGI. The ends were cut back, 7 bases at V and 6 bases at J, with 9 bases in the middle. CDR3 length equals 11 residues. The CDR3 loop is CASTLFNGYTF. The CDR3 coding sequence is TGTGCCAGCACTCTCTTTAATGGCTACACCTTC.

This chain links TRBV7-9 with TRBJ2-1; 7 nucleotides agree with TRBD2. Germline CDR1 SEHNR, CDR2 FQNEAQ (reference sequence). CDR3 length: 17 amino acids. With 2 bases clipped from V and 9 bases from J, the junction kept 16 bases outside the gene matches. The CDR3 here is CASSLRPAGRAWAEQFF. The CDR3 nucleotides are TGTGCCAGCAGCTTAAGGCCTGCGGGGAGGGCTTGGGCTGAGCAGTTCTTC.

The chain employs TRBV18 and TRBJ2-7; D perhaps matches TRBD2 (6 bases). This CDR3 comprises 16 residues. V was cut by 4 bases and J by 2 bases, with 18 bases left in between. Germline CDR1 reads KGHSH; CDR2 reads LQKENI. CDR3 sequence reads: CASSLGGAGFPYEQYF. CDR3 DNA sequence: TGTGCCAGCTCACTAGGCGGGGCGGGGTTCCCCTACGAGCAGTACTTC.